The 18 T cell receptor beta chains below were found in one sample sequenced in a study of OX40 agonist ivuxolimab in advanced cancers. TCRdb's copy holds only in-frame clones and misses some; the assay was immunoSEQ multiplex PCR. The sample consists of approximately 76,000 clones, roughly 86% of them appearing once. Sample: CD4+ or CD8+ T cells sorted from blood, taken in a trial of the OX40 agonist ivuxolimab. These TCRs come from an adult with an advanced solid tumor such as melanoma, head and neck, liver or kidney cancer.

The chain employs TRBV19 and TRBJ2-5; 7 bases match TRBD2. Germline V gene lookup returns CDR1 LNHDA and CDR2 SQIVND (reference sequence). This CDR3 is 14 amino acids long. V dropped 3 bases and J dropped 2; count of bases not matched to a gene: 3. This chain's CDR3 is CASSIGGGQETQYF. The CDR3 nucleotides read TGTGCCAGTAGTATTGGGGGGGGGCAAGAGACCCAGTACTTC.

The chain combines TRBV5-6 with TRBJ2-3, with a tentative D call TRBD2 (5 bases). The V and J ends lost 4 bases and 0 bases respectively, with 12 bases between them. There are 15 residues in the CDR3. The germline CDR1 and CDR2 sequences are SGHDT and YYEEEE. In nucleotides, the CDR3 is TGTGCCAGCAGCCACGGACGGGGAAGCACAGATACGCAGTATTTT. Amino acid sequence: CASSHGRGSTDTQYF.

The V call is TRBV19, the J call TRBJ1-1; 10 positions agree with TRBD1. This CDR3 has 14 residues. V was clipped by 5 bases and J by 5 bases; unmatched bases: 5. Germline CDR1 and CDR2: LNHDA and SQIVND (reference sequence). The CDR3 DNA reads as TGTGCCAGTAGTTATGACAGGGGGCGAACTGAAGCTTTCTTT. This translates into CASSYDRGRTEAFF.

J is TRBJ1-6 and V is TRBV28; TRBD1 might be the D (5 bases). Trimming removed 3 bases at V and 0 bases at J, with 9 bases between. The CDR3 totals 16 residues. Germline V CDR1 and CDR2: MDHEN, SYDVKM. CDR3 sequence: CASSLEGNSYNSPLHF. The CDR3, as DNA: TGTGCCAGCAGTTTGGAGGGGAACTCCTATAATTCACCCCTCCACTTT.

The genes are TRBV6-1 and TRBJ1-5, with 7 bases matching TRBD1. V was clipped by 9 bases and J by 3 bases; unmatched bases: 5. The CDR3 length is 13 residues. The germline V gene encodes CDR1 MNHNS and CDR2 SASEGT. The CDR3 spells CASITGANQPQHF. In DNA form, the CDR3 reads TGTGCCAGTATTACAGGGGCCAATCAGCCCCAGCATTTT.

CDR3 nucleotide sequence: TGTGCCAGCAGAACCCGGGACAGGGCAGTAGAAGGCTACACCTTC. Translation gives CASRTRDRAVEGYTF. The chain combines TRBV28 with TRBJ1-2; 9 nucleotides line up with TRBD1. There are 15 residues in the CDR3. Germline CDR1 reads MDHEN; CDR2 reads SYDVKM. Unmatched junction bases numbered 13, after V lost 6 bases and J lost 8 bases.

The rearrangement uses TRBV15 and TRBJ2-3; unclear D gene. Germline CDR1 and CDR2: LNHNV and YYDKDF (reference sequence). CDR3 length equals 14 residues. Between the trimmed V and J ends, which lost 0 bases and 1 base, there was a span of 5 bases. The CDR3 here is CATSRDVGTDTQYF. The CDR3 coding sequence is TGTGCCACCAGCAGAGATGTAGGCACAGATACGCAGTATTTT.

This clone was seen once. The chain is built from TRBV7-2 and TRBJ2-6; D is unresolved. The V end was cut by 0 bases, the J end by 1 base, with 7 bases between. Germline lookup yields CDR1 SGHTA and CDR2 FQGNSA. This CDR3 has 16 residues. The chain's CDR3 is CASSLARLSGANVLTF. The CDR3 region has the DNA TGTGCCAGCAGCTTAGCCAGATTATCTGGGGCCAACGTCCTGACTTTC.

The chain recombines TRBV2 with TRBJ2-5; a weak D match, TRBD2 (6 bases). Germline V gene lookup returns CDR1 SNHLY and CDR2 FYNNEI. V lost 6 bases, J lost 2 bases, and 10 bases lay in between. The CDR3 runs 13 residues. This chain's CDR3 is CASSLGTQETQYF. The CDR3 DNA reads TGTGCCAGCAGCCTCGGGACTCAAGAGACCCAGTACTTC.

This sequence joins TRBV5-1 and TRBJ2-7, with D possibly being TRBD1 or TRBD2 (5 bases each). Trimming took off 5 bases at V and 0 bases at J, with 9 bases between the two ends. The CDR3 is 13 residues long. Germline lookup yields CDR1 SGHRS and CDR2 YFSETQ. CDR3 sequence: CASRNGGSYEQYF. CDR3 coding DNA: TGCGCCAGCAGAAATGGGGGCTCCTACGAGCAGTACTTC. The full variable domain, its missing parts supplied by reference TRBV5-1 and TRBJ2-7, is KAGVTQTPRYLIKTRGQQVTLSCSPISGHRSVSWYQQTPGQGLQFLFEYFSETQRNKGNFPGRFSGRQFSNSRSEMNVSTLELGDSALYLCASRNGGSYEQYFGPGTRLTVT.

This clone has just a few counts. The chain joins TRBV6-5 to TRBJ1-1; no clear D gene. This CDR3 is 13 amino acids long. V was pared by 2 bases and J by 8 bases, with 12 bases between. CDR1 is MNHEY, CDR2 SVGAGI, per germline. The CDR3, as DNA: TGTGCCAGCAGTTACCCATTTGGAGGGGAAGCTTTCTTT. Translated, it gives CASSYPFGGEAFF.

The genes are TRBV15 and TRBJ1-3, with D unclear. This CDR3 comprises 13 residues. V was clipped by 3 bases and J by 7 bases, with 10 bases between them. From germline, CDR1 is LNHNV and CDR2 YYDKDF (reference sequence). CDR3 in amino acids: CATSRAEGNTIYF. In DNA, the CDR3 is TGTGCCACCAGCAGGGCCGAAGGGAACACCATATATTTT.

The CDR3 DNA follows: TGTGCCACCAGCAGAGATCGGCTAGCGGGAGGGCCATCGGAGGAGCAGTTCTTC. This codes for CATSRDRLAGGPSEEQFF. The genes are TRBV15 and TRBJ2-1, with TRBD2 identical over 12 bases. This CDR3 has 18 amino acids. The ends lost 0 bases at V and 10 bases at J; junction bases unmatched: 13. Germline V gene sequence: CDR1 LNHNV, CDR2 YYDKDF (reference sequence).

DNA for the CDR3: TGTGCCAGTAGTATCCCACCTAGGGGCAATCAGCCCCAGCATTTT. This codes for CASSIPPRGNQPQHF. The chain carries TRBV19 and TRBJ1-5; D call uncertain. The V end was cut by 3 bases, the J end by 2 bases, with 11 bases between. CDR3 size: 15 residues. CDR1 is LNHDA, CDR2 SQIVND, per germline (reference sequence).

The CDR3 sequence is CASSPGQGSSGANVLTF. The CDR3 nucleotides read TGTGCCAGCAGCCCGGGACAGGGGAGCTCTGGGGCCAACGTCCTGACTTTC. The V and J genes are TRBV2 and TRBJ2-6; TRBD1 matches 10 bases. CDR3 length: 17 residues. The germline V gene has CDR1 SNHLY and CDR2 FYNNEI. Trimming cost V 6 bases and J 0 bases; bases outside gene matches: 5.

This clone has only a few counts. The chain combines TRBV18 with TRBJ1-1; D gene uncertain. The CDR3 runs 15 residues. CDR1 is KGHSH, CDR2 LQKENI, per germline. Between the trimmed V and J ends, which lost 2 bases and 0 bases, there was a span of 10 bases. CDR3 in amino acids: CASSPIGSMNTEAFF. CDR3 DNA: TGTGCCAGCTCACCAATCGGATCGATGAACACTGAAGCTTTCTTT.

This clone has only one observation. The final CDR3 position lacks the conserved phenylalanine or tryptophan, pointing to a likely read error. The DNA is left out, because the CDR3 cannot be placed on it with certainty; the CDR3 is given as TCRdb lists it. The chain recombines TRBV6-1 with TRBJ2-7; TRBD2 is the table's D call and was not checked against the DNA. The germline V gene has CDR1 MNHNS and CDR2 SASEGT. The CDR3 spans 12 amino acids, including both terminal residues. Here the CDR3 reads CASSEFPSFFSI.

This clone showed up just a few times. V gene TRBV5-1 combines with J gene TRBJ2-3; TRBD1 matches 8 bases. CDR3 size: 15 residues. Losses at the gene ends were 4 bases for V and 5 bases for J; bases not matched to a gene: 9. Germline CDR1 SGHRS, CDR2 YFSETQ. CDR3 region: CASSPRQGAVDTQYF. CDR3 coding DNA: TGCGCCAGCAGCCCTCGTCAGGGGGCCGTAGATACGCAGTATTTT.